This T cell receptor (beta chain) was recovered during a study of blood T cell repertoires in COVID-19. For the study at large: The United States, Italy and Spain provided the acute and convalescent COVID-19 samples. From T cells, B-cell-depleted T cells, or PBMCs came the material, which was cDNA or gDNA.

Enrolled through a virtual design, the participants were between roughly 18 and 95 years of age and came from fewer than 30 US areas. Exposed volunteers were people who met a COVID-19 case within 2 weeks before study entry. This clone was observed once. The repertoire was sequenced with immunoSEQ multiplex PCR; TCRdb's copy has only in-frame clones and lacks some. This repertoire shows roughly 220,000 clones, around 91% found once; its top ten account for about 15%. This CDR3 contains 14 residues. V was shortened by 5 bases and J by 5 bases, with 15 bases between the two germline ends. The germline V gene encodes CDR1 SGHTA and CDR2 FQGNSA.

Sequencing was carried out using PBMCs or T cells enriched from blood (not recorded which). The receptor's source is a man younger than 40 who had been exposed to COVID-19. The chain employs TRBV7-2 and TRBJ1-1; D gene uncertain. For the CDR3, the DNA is TGTGCCAGCAGCCCCGGTGGACCGGGAACTGAAGCTTTCTTT. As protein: CASSPGGPGTEAFF.